Below are 10 T cell receptor beta chains sequenced from a single sample in a study of OX40 agonist ivuxolimab in advanced cancers. The repertoire was sequenced with immunoSEQ multiplex PCR; TCRdb's copy has only in-frame clones and lacks some. The repertoire includes tens of thousands of clones, 75% to 95% of them detected once, and more than 13% sits in the top ten. Material: CD4+ or CD8+ T cells sorted from blood, obtained in a trial of the OX40 agonist ivuxolimab. Every receptor here comes from an adult with an advanced solid tumor such as melanoma, head and neck, liver or kidney cancer.

The CDR3 region is CASSRDLNEKLFF. The CDR3 DNA follows: TGTGCCAGCAGCCGGGACCTTAATGAAAAACTGTTTTTT. The V gene is TRBV6-5, the J gene TRBJ1-4, with TRBD1 as a possible D gene (5 bases). Per the germline V gene, CDR1 is MNHEY and CDR2 is SVGAGI. Trimming stripped 6 bases from V and 4 bases from J, with 9 bases between. CDR3 size: 13 residues.

The chain links TRBV7-9 to TRBJ2-4; D not resolved. CDR1 and CDR2 from the germline V gene are SEHNR and FQNEAQ (reference sequence). The V gene lost 7 bases and the J gene lost 3 bases, with 13 bases spanning the gap. This CDR3 has 14 residues. The CDR3 sequence: CASTRGGSKNIQYF. CDR3 nucleotide sequence: TGTGCCAGCACCAGAGGTGGAAGCAAAAACATTCAGTACTTC.

This rearrangement joins TRBV7-2 to TRBJ2-5; D is unresolved. The CDR3 totals 12 residues. V gave up 5 bases and J gave up 7 bases, with 11 bases separating them. The germline gives CDR1 SGHTA, CDR2 FQGNSA. The CDR3, as DNA: TGTGCCAGCAGCACCCGAACGGGGACCCAGTACTTC. This translates into CASSTRTGTQYF.

The chain combines TRBV6-6 with TRBJ2-1; D is unclear. The CDR3 is made up of 11 amino acids. The V and J ends lost 2 bases and 10 bases respectively, with 6 bases between them. Germline V lookup: CDR1 MNHNY, CDR2 SVGAGI (reference sequence). DNA of the CDR3: TGTGCCAGCAGTTACCTTACCGAGCAGTTCTTC. It specifies CASSYLTEQFF.

The V call is TRBV29-1, the J call TRBJ1-4, with TRBD1 matching over 9 bases. V was pared by 3 bases and J by 8 bases, with 7 bases of the junction left unmatched. CDR1 is SQVTM, CDR2 ANQGSEA, per germline. The CDR3 is made up of 14 amino acids. Here the CDR3 reads CSVDSQGAGEKLFF. DNA for the CDR3: TGCAGCGTTGATTCACAGGGGGCAGGGGAAAAACTGTTTTTT.

The chain combines TRBV28 with TRBJ2-1; D not certain. CDR1 and CDR2 (germline): MDHEN, SYDVKM. This CDR3 region has 10 residues. Trimming took off 7 bases at V and 5 bases at J, with 3 bases between the two ends. In DNA form, the CDR3 reads TGTGCCAGCATGGACAATGAGCAGTTCTTC. It specifies CASMDNEQFF.

V gene TRBV19 combines with J gene TRBJ2-2; TRBD2 might be the D (6 bases). V was pared by 7 bases and J by 0 bases, with 12 bases between. The CDR3 has 15 amino acids. From germline, CDR1 is LNHDA and CDR2 SQIVND (reference sequence). CDR3 residues: CASTPGASNTGELFF. The CDR3, as DNA: TGTGCCAGTACACCGGGAGCTTCGAACACCGGGGAGCTGTTTTTT.

This chain joins TRBV19 and TRBJ1-1, with D maybe TRBD1 (5 bases). The germline V and J ends were trimmed by 6 bases and 1 base, with 21 bases remaining between them. The length of the CDR3 is 17 residues. CDR1 is LNHDA and CDR2 is SQIVND in the germline V gene (reference sequence). CDR3 coding DNA: TGTGCCAGTAGGCAGCGACAGACTTTATCGGAGAACACTGAAGCTTTCTTT. This gives the protein CASRQRQTLSENTEAFF.

About this clone itself: The same CDR3 also results from other DNA sequences found in this sample. J is TRBJ2-3 and V is TRBV5-1, with a possible D match to TRBD1 (6 bases). From germline, CDR1 is SGHRS and CDR2 YFSETQ. V lost 2 bases to trimming and J lost 2 bases, with 12 bases between them. The CDR3 loop spans 15 amino acids. CDR3 sequence reads: CASSLQGANTDTQYF. CDR3 sequence (DNA): TGCGCCAGCAGCTTACAGGGCGCTAACACAGATACGCAGTATTTT. The variable domain in full, completed from reference TRBV5-1 and TRBJ2-3, reads KAGVTQTPRYLIKTRGQQVTLSCSPISGHRSVSWYQQTPGQGLQFLFEYFSETQRNKGNFPGRFSGRQFSNSRSEMNVSTLELGDSALYLCASSLQGANTDTQYFGPGTRLTVL.

J is TRBJ2-5 and V is TRBV30; D is unresolved. Germline V gene sequence: CDR1 GTSNPN, CDR2 SVGIG (reference sequence). V shed 2 bases and J shed 4 bases, with 8 bases lying between them. CDR3 length: 12 residues. CDR3 region: CAWSTRPETQYF. The DNA of the CDR3 is TGTGCCTGGAGTACCCGCCCAGAGACCCAGTACTTC.